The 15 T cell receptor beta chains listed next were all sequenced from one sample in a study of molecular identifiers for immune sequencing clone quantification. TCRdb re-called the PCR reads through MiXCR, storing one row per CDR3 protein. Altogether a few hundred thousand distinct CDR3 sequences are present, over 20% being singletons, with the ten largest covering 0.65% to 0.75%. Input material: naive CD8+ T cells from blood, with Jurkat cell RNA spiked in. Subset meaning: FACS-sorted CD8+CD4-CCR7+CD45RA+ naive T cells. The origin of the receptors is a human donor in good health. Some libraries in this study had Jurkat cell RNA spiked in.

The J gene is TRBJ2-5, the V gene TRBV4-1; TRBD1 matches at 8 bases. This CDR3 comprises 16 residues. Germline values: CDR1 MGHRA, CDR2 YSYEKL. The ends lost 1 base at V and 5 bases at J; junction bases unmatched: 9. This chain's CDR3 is CASSQGPGGLFETQYF. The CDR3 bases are TGCGCCAGCAGCCAAGGGCCAGGGGGCCTTTTTGAGACCCAGTACTTC.

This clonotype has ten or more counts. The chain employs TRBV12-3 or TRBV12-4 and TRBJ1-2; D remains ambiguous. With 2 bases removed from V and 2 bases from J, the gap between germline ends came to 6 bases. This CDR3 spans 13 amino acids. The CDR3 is CASSLSSNYGYTF. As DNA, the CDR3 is TGTGCCAGCAGTTTAAGTTCGAACTATGGCTACACCTTC.

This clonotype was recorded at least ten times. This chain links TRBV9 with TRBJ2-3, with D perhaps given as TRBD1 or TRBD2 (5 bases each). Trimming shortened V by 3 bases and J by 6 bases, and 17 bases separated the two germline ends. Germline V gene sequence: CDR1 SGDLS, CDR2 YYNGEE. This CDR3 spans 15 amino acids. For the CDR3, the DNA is TGTGCCAGCAGCGAACAGGATCATTGGGGGGATACGCAGTATTTT. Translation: CASSEQDHWGDTQYF.

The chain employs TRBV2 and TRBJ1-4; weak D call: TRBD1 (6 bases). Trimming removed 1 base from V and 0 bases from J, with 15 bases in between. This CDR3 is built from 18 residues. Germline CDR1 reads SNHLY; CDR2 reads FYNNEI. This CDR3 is CASSEEVWDIATNEKLFF. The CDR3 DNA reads TGTGCCAGCAGTGAAGAAGTGTGGGACATTGCAACTAATGAAAAACTGTTTTTT. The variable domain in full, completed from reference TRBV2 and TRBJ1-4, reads EPEVTQTPSHQVTQMGQEVILRCVPISNHLYFYWYRQILGQKVEFLVSFYNNEISEKSEIFDDQFSVERPDGSNFTLKIRSTKLEDSAMYFCASSEEVWDIATNEKLFFGSGTQLSVL.

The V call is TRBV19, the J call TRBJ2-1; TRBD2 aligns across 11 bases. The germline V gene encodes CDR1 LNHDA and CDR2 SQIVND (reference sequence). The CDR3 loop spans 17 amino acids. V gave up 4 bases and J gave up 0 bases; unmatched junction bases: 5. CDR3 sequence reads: CASSRTSGGYSYNEQFF. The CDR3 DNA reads TGTGCCAGTAGTAGAACTAGCGGGGGCTACTCCTACAATGAGCAGTTCTTC.

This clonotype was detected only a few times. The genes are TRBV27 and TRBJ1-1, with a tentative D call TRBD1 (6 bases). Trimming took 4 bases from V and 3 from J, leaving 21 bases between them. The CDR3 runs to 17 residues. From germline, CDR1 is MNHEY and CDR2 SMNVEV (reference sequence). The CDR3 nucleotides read TGTGCCAGCAGTTCCATGAGCCCAACAGGGTGGGACACTGAAGCTTTCTTT. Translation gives CASSSMSPTGWDTEAFF.

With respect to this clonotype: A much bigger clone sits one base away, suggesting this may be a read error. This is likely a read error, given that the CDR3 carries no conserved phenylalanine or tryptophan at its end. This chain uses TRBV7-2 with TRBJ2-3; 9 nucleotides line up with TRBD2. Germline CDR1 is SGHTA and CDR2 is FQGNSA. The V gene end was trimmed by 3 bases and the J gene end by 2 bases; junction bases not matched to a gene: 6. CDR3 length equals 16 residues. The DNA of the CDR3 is TGTGCCAGCAGCTTGGCCCCTAGCGGGACCACAGATACGCAGTATCTT. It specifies CASSLAPSGTTDTQYL.

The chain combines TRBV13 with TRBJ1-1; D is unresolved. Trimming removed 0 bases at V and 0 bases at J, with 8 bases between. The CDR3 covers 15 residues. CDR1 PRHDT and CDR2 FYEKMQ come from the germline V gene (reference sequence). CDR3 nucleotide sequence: TGTGCCAGCAGCTTAGGACGGCACATGAACACTGAAGCTTTCTTT. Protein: CASSLGRHMNTEAFF.

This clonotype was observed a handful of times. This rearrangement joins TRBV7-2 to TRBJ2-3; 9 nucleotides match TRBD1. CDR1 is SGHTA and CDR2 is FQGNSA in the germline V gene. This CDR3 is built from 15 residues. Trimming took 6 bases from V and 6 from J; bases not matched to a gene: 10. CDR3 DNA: TGTGCCAGCAGTCAGACAGGGGGACCGTTGGATACGCAGTATTTT. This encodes CASSQTGGPLDTQYF.

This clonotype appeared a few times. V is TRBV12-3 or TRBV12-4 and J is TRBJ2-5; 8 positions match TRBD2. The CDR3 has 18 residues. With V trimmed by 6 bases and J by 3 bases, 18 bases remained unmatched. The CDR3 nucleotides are TGTGCCAGCAGCTATCTCTACTTTCGGGGACTAGAGAAAGAGACCCAGTACTTC. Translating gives CASSYLYFRGLEKETQYF.

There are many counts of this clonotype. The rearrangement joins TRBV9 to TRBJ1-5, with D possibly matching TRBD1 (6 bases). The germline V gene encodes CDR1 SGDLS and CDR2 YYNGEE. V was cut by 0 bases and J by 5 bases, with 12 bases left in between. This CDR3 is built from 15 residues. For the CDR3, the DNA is TGTGCCAGCAGCGTAGATTGGGGGGCGGATCAGCCCCAGCATTTT. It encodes CASSVDWGADQPQHF.

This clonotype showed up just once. The CDR3 loop is CASSTGTAGKSPLHF. CDR3 in DNA: TGTGCCAGCAGCACCGGGACGGCCGGCAAATCACCCCTCCACTTT. V gene TRBV11-2 combines with J gene TRBJ1-6; weak D call: TRBD1 (5 bases). The germline V gene encodes CDR1 SGHAT and CDR2 FQNNGV. V lost 5 bases and J 10 bases, leaving 18 bases between the germline ends. This CDR3 comprises 15 residues.

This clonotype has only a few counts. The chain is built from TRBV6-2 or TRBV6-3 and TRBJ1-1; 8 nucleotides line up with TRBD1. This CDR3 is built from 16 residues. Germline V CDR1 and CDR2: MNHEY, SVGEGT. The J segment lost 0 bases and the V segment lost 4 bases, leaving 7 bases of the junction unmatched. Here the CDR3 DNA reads TGTGCCAGCAGTTTCCCGGACAGGGCGATGAACACTGAAGCTTTCTTT. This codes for CASSFPDRAMNTEAFF.

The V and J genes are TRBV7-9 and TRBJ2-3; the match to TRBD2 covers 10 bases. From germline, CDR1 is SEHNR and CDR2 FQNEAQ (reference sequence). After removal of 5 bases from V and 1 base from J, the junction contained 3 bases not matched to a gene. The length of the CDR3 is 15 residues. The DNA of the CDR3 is TGTGCCAGCAGCGATACTAGCGGGGGCACAGATACGCAGTATTTT. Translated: CASSDTSGGTDTQYF.

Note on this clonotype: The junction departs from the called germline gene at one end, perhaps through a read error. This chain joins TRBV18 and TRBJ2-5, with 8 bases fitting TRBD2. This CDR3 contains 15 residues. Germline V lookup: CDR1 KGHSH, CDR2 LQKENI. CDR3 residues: CASSPGGRNQEPQYF. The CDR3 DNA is TGTGCCAGCTCACCTGGCGGGAGGAACCAAGAGCCCCAGTACTTC.